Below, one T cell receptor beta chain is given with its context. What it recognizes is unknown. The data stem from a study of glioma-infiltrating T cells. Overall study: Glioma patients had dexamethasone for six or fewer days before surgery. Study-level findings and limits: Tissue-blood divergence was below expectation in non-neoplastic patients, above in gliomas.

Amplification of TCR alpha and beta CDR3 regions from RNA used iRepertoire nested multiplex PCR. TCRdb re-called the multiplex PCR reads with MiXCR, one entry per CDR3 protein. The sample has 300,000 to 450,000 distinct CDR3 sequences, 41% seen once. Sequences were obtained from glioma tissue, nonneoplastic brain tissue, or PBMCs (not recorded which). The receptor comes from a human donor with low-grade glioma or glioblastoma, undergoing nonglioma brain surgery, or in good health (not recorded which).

The CDR3 spells CASSAGQGLLGLPADEQFF. CDR3 nucleotide sequence: TGTGCCAGCAGTGCGGGACAGGGACTTTTGGGACTACCCGCGGATGAGCAGTTCTTC. This rearrangement joins TRBV28 to TRBJ2-1, with TRBD1 matching over 9 bases. The CDR3 loop spans 19 amino acids. Germline trimming cut 5 bases from V and 8 bases from J; bases unmatched to any gene: 22. The V gene's germline CDR1 is MDHEN and CDR2 SYDVKM.